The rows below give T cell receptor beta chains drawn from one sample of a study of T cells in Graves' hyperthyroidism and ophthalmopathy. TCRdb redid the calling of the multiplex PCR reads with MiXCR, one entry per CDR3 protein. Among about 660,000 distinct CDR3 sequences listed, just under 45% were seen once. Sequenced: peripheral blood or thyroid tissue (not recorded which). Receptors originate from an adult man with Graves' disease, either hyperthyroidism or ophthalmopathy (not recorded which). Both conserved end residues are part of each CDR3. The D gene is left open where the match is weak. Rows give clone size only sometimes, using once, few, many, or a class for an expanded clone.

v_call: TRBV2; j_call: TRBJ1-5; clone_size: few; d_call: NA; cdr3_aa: CASSPTGTSNQPQHF; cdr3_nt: TGTGCCAGCAGTCCAACAGGGACTAGCAATCAGCCCCAGCATTTT
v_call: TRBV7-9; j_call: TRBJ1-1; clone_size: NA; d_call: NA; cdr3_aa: CASSLYGSPRAFF; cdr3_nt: TGTGCCAGCAGCTTATACGGGAGCCCGAGGGCTTTCTTT
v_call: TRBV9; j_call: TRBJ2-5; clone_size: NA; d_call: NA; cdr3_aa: CASSVDAYQETQYF; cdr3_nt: TGTGCCAGCAGCGTAGATGCCTACCAAGAGACCCAGTACTTC
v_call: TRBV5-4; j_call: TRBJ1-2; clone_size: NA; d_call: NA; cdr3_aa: CASSSDTGLGYTF; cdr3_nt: TGTGCCAGCAGCTCGGACACAGGGTTAGGCTACACCTTC
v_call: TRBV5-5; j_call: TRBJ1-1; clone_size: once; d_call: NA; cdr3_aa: CASSLTHFTSNTEAFF; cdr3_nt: TGTGCCAGCAGCTTAACCCACTTTACTTCGAACACTGAAGCTTTCTTT
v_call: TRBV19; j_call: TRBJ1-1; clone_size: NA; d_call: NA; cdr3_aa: CASHPDTAAGTEAFF; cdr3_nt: TGTGCCAGTCACCCCGACACCGCGGCGGGCACTGAAGCTTTCTTT
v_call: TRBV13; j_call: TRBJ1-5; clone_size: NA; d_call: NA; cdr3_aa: CASSERGSNQPQHF; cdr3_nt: TGTGCCAGCAGTGAGAGGGGTAGCAATCAGCCCCAGCATTTT
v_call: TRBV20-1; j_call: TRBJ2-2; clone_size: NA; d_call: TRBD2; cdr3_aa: CSASPLAGHGELFF; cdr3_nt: TGCAGTGCCTCCCCTTTAGCGGGTCACGGGGAGCTGTTTTTT
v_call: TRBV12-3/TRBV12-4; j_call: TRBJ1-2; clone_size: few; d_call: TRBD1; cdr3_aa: CASQGGNYGYTF; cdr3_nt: TGTGCCAGCCAGGGGGGGAACTATGGCTACACCTTC
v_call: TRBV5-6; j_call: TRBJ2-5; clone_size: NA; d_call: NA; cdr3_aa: CASSQVGLADQETQYF; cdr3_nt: TGTGCCAGCAGCCAAGTCGGTCTGGCCGACCAAGAGACCCAGTACTTC
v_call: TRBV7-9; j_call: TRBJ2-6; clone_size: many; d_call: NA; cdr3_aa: CASSPAGANVLTF; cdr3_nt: TGTGCCAGCAGCCCCGCTGGGGCCAACGTCCTGACTTTC
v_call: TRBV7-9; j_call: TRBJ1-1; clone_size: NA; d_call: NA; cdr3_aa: CASSLEGLAGTEAFF; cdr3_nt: TGTGCCAGCAGCTTAGAGGGGTTAGCGGGCACTGAAGCTTTCTTT
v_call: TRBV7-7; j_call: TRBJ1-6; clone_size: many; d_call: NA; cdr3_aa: CASSLARFNSPLHF; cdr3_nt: TGTGCTAGCAGCTTAGCCCGTTTCAATTCACCCCTCCACTTT
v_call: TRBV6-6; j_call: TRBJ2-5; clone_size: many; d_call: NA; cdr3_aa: CASSYSGETQYF; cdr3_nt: TGTGCCAGCAGTTACTCTGGGGAGACCCAGTACTTC
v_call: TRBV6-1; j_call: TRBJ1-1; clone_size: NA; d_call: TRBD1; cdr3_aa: CASSYSKTGGTEAFF; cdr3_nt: TGTGCCAGCAGTTACTCAAAGACAGGGGGCACTGAAGCTTTCTTT
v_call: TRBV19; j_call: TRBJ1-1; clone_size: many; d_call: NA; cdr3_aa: CASSKQTNTEAFF; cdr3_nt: TGTGCCAGTAGTAAACAGACGAACACTGAAGCTTTCTTT
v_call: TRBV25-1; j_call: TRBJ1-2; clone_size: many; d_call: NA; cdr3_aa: CASSEVGGQGGYGYTF; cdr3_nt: TGTGCCAGCAGTGAAGTCGGGGGTCAGGGTGGGTATGGCTACACCTTC
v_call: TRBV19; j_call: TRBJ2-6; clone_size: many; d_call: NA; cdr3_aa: CASSRLRESGANVLTF; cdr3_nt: TGTGCCAGTAGCCGCCTAAGGGAATCAGGGGCCAACGTCCTGACTTTC
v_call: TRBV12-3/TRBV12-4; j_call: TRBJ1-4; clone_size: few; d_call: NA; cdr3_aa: CASTDTPTNEKLFF; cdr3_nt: TGTGCCAGCACTGATACTCCAACTAATGAAAAACTGTTTTTT
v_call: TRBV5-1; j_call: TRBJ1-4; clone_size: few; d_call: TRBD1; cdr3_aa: CASSATGEREKLFF; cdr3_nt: TGCGCCAGCAGCGCGACAGGGGAGCGAGAAAAACTGTTTTTT
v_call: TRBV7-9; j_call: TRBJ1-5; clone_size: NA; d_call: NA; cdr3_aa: CASSPSGGGQPQHF; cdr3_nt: TGTGCCAGCAGCCCCTCGGGTGGTGGGCAGCCCCAGCATTTT
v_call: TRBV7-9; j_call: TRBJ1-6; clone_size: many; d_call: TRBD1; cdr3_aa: CASSSRQGRSPLHF; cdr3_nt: TGTGCCAGCAGCTCAAGACAGGGCAGGTCACCCCTCCACTTT
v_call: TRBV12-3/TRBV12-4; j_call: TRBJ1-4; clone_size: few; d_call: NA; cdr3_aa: CASSSTRDSTNEKLFF; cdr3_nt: TGTGCCAGCAGTTCCACCAGGGATTCAACTAATGAAAAACTGTTTTTT
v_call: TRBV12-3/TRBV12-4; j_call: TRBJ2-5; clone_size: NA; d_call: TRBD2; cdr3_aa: CASSLAAGRAQYF; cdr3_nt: TGTGCCAGCAGTTTAGCGGCCGGGAGGGCCCAGTACTTC
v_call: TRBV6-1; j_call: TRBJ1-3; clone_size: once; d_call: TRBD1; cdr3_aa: CASSRTKQGARNTIYF; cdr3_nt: TGTGCCAGCAGTCGCACCAAACAGGGGGCAAGAAACACCATATATTTT
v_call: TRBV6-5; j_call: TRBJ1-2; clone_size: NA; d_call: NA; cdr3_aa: CASSYSPDNYGYTF; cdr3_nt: TGTGCCAGCAGTTACTCTCCAGACAACTATGGCTACACCTTC
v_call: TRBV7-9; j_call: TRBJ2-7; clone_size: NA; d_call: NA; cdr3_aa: CASSWRQSPSYEQYF; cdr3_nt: TGTGCCAGCAGCTGGCGGCAGTCACCCTCCTACGAGCAGTACTTC
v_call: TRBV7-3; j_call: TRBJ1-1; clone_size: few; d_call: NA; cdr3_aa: CASSLQGRHAGEAFF; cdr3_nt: TGTGCCAGCAGCTTACAGGGGCGGCACGCGGGTGAAGCTTTCTTT
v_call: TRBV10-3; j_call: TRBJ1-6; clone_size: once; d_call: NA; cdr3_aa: CAIREGNNSPLHF; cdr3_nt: TGTGCCATCAGAGAGGGGAATAATTCACCCCTCCACTTT
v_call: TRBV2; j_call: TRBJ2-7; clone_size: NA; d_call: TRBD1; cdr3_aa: CASRGAGGTGYEQYF; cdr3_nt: TGTGCCAGCAGAGGGGCAGGGGGAACTGGCTACGAGCAGTACTTC
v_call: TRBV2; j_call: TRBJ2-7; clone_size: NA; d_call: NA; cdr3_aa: CAWSGSFYEQYF; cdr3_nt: TGTGCCTGGAGTGGGAGTTTCTACGAGCAGTACTTC
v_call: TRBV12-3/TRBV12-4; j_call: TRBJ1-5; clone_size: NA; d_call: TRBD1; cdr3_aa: CASSNPLIQGASNQPQHF; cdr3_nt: TGTGCCAGCAGTAACCCCCTAATTCAGGGGGCGAGCAATCAGCCCCAGCATTTT
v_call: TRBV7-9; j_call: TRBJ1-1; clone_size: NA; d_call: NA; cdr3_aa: CASSLEQGSVTEAFF; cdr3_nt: TGTGCCAGCAGCTTAGAACAGGGTTCAGTTACTGAAGCTTTCTTT
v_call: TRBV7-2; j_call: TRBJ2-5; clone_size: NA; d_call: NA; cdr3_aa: CASSTRQAGQETQYF; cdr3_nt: TGTGCCAGCAGCACCCGACAGGCTGGACAAGAGACCCAGTACTTC
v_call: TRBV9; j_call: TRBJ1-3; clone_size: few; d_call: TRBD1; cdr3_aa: CASSVQGGGNTIYF; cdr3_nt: TGTGCCAGCAGCGTGCAGGGGGGTGGAAACACCATATATTTT
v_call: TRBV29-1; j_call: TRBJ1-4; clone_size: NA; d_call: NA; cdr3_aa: CSVRDTGWGTTNEKLFF; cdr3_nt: TGCAGCGTGCGGGACACAGGGTGGGGCACAACTAATGAAAAACTGTTTTTT
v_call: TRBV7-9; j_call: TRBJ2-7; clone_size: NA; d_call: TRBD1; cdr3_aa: CASSSGTGSGQYF; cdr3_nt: TGTGCCAGCAGCTCCGGGACAGGATCCGGGCAGTACTTC
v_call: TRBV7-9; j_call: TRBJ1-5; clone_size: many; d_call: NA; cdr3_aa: CASSLDGGPNQPQHF; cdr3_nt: TGTGCCAGCAGCTTAGACGGGGGCCCCAATCAGCCCCAGCATTTT
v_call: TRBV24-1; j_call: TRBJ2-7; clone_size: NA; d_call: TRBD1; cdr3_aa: CATSARGGTYEQYF; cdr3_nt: TGTGCCACCAGTGCTAGAGGGGGCACATACGAGCAGTACTTC
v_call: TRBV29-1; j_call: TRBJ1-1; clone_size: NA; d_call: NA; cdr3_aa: CSVDTGTPEAFF; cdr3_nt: TGCAGCGTTGATACCGGGACACCTGAAGCTTTCTTT
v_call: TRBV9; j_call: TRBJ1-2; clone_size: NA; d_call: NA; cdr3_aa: CASRTADYGYTF; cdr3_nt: TGTGCCAGCAGAACGGCGGACTATGGCTACACCTTC
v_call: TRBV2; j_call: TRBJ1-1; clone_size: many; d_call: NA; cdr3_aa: CASSEEAGAEAFF; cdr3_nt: TGTGCCAGCAGTGAAGAGGCAGGCGCTGAAGCTTTCTTT
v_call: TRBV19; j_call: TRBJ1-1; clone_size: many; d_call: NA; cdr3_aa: CASSTTPLNTEAFF; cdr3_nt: TGTGCCAGTAGTACGACACCTTTGAACACTGAAGCTTTCTTT
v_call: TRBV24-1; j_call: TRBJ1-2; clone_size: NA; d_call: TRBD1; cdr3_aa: CATSDGGQGADGYTF; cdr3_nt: TGTGCCACCAGTGACGGGGGACAGGGGGCCGACGGCTACACCTTC
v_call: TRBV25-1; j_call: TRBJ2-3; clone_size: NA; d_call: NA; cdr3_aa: CASTGLSTDTQYF; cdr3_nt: TGTGCCAGCACTGGACTCAGCACAGATACGCAGTATTTT
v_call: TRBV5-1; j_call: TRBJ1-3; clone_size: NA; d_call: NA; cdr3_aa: CASSFTANSGNTIYF; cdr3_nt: TGCGCCAGCAGCTTTACAGCCAACTCTGGAAACACCATATATTTT
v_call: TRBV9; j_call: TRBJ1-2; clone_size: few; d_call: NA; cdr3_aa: CASSEEFLNYGYTF; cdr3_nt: TGTGCCAGCAGCGAGGAATTCCTTAACTATGGCTACACCTTC
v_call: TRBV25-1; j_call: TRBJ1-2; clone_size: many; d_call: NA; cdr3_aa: CASSEGAGYTF; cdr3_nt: TGTGCCAGCAGTGAGGGTGCGGGCTACACCTTC